The 23 T cell receptor beta chains given below trace back to one sample, sequenced in a study of chemoradiotherapy in HPV16-positive cancers (dated by TCRdb to 2022 to 2024). The library was built by means of the immunoSEQ multiplex PCR assay. The table comes from immuneACCESS by way of TCRdb, which keeps in-frame sequences with V and J called. Part of the clones is missing from these tables; in studies checked, under half for an unresolved V gene and the rest for unknown reasons. For this sample there are 25,000 to 40,000 clones; 70% to 90% appear just once. Jointly, the top ten make up around 5% of the sample. The sequencing used blood, collected from a patient who underwent chemoradiotherapy. The receptors shown here come from a human donor with HPV-associated anogenital cancer.

The J gene is TRBJ1-4, the V gene TRBV27; TRBD1 is a possible D gene (5 bases). Germline CDR1 is MNHEY and CDR2 is SMNVEV (reference sequence). The V end lost 3 bases, the J end lost 3 bases, and 8 bases lay between the germline ends. The CDR3 covers 14 residues. CDR3 residues: CASSFGGANEKLFF. CDR3 in DNA: TGTGCCAGCAGTTTCGGGGGAGCTAATGAAAAACTGTTTTTT. Filled out from reference TRBV27 and TRBJ1-4, the complete variable domain reads EAQVTQNPRYLITVTGKKLTVTCSQNMNHEYMSWYRQDPGLGLRQIYYSMNVEVTDKGDVPEGYKVSRKEKRNFPLILESPSPNQTSLYFCASSFGGANEKLFFGSGTQLSVL.

By frequency in the sample, this clone is medium-sized (0.01 to 0.1%). The chain couples TRBV4-1 to TRBJ1-1, with TRBD1 matching 7 bases. Looked up from germline, CDR1 is MGHRA and CDR2 is YSYEKL. V trimming: 2 bases; J trimming: 4 bases; junction bases outside the gene matches: 1. This CDR3 has 13 residues. The CDR3 spells CASSQTGATEAFF. CDR3 bases: TGCGCCAGCAGCCAAACAGGGGCCACTGAAGCTTTCTTT.

The chain couples TRBV28 to TRBJ2-2, with 11 bases matching TRBD1. CDR1 and CDR2 from the germline V gene are MDHEN and SYDVKM. CDR3 length equals 19 residues. J gave up 7 bases and V 10 bases, and 23 bases lay outside the gene matches. Written as DNA, the CDR3 is TGTGCCACCCAAGAATTCCCACCGGGACAGGGGGTCGGTATCGGGGAGCTGTTTTTT. It encodes CATQEFPPGQGVGIGELFF.

V and J are TRBV6-1 and TRBJ1-5; D remains unclear. V was clipped by 7 bases and J by 4 bases, with 11 bases between them. Germline CDR1 is MNHNS and CDR2 is SASEGT. This CDR3 has 13 residues. The CDR3 region is CASITAGNQPQHF. The CDR3 nucleotides are TGTGCCAGCATCACGGCGGGGAATCAGCCCCAGCATTTT.

The chain uses TRBV5-6 and TRBJ1-4; TRBD1 might be the D (6 bases). Germline CDR1 reads SGHDT; CDR2 reads YYEEEE. V dropped 0 bases and J dropped 8 bases, with 14 bases sitting between them. The CDR3 has 15 residues. As DNA, the CDR3 is TGTGCCAGCAGCTTGGCCAACAGGGTCGGAGAAAAACTGTTTTTT. Translating gives CASSLANRVGEKLFF.

The chain uses TRBV4-2 and TRBJ2-7; 9 bases are shared with TRBD2. With V trimmed by 0 bases and J by 2 bases, 5 bases remained unmatched. There are 16 residues in the CDR3. CDR1 and CDR2 from the germline V gene are LGHNA and YNFKEQ. The CDR3 here is CASSQEGTSWTYEQYF. CDR3 DNA: TGTGCCAGCAGCCAAGAGGGGACTAGCTGGACCTACGAGCAGTACTTC.

This clone was seen a handful of times. The V call is TRBV30, the J call TRBJ1-1, with no clear D. CDR1 and CDR2 from the germline V gene are GTSNPN and SVGIG (reference sequence). Between the trimmed V and J ends, which lost 7 bases and 1 base, there was a span of 10 bases. The CDR3 is 12 amino acids. CDR3 DNA sequence: TGTGCCTATTCGGACGGGAACACTGAAGCTTTCTTT. Translated: CAYSDGNTEAFF.

The chain links TRBV5-1 to TRBJ2-7; 10 bases are shared with TRBD1. Germline assignment: CDR1 SGHRS and CDR2 YFSETQ. V was clipped by 4 bases and J by 3 bases; unmatched bases: 7. The CDR3 has 15 amino acids. CDR3 nucleotides: TGCGCCAGCAGCCAGGGACAGGGGAGAAGCTACGAGCAGTACTTC. Translating gives CASSQGQGRSYEQYF.

The chain carries TRBV5-1 and TRBJ2-7; either TRBD1 or TRBD2 may supply D (6 bases each). CDR3 size: 16 residues. Germline CDR1 reads SGHRS; CDR2 reads YFSETQ. Deletions cut 4 bases from V and 1 base from J, with 18 bases between. The CDR3 sequence: CASSPGAVSRSYEQYF. Here the CDR3 DNA reads TGCGCCAGCAGCCCGGGGGCCGTAAGCCGTTCCTACGAGCAGTACTTC.

The chain uses TRBV10-3 and TRBJ2-1; tentatively, D is TRBD1 or TRBD2 (6 bases each). In germline, CDR1 is ENHRY, CDR2 SYGVKD. Trimming pared 8 bases from V and 8 bases from J, leaving 28 bases between. The CDR3 has 17 residues. The CDR3 coding sequence is TGTGCCATCGCAGGGGAGGAGGATGGGGGAGTCGGGTATGAGCAGTTCTTC. It yields the protein CAIAGEEDGGVGYEQFF.

The V and J genes are TRBV6-5 and TRBJ1-4; D call uncertain. Trimming shortened V by 4 bases and J by 7 bases, and 13 bases separated the two germline ends. There are 14 residues in the CDR3. Germline CDR1 MNHEY, CDR2 SVGAGI. The CDR3 loop reads CASSLTWRGEKLFF. The CDR3 coding sequence is TGTGCCAGCAGTTTAACGTGGAGAGGTGAAAAACTGTTTTTT.

The chain joins TRBV14 to TRBJ1-2; D is undetermined. The CDR3 extends over 13 amino acids. The germline gives CDR1 SGHDN, CDR2 FVKESK. Trimming left V 0 bases short and J 5 bases short, with 7 bases between. The chain's CDR3 is CASSQEFRYGYTF. In nucleotides, the CDR3 is TGTGCCAGCAGCCAAGAATTCCGTTATGGCTACACCTTC.

The rearrangement links TRBV30 to TRBJ1-6; D call uncertain. CDR1 is GTSNPN and CDR2 is SVGIG in the germline V gene (reference sequence). The V end lost 3 bases, the J end lost 13 bases, and 16 bases lay between the germline ends. This CDR3 has 13 residues. CDR3 amino acids: CAWSAAKYIPLHF. The CDR3 nucleotides read TGTGCCTGGAGCGCGGCCAAGTACATTCCCCTCCACTTT.

This clone has only a few counts. The gene calls are TRBV11-3 and TRBJ2-7; the match to TRBD2 covers 13 bases. The CDR3 spans 15 residues. Germline CDR1 and CDR2: SGHNT and YENEEA. V was clipped by 6 bases and J by 6 bases; unmatched bases: 8. The chain's CDR3 is CASRYPGLAGSEQYF. CDR3 nucleotides: TGTGCCAGCAGATATCCGGGACTAGCGGGATCCGAGCAGTACTTC.

The genes are TRBV21-1 and TRBJ2-5; the table calls TRBD1, which could not be checked here. TRBV21-1 corresponds to a pseudogene. The CDR3 has 14 amino acids. CDR3 coding DNA: TGTGCCAGTCAAACAGGACAGGACCAAGAGACCCAGTACTTC. Translating it yields CASQTGQDQETQYF.

This clone turned up a few times. The V and J genes are TRBV29-1 and TRBJ2-7, with 8 bases that match TRBD2. CDR3 length equals 12 residues. Germline V gene data show CDR1 as SQVTM and CDR2 as ANQGSEA. V lost 4 bases to trimming and J lost 3 bases; unmatched junction nucleotides: 2. The CDR3 protein is CSVGSGSYEQYF. CDR3 DNA: TGCAGCGTTGGGAGCGGGAGCTACGAGCAGTACTTC.

The genes are TRBV2 and TRBJ2-5; 14 bases agree with TRBD2. The CDR3 has 17 amino acids. From germline, CDR1 is SNHLY and CDR2 FYNNEI. V shed 6 bases and J 5 bases; nucleotides not matched to a gene: 11. The DNA for the CDR3 is TGTGCCAGCAGAAGGGGTGGACTAGCGGGGGGCCGGGAGACCCAGTACTTC. It encodes CASRRGGLAGGRETQYF.

The rearrangement links TRBV5-4 to TRBJ2-3, with D perhaps matching TRBD1 or TRBD2 (5 bases each). The CDR3 has 15 residues. V dropped 4 bases and J dropped 1 base, with 13 bases sitting between them. Per germline, CDR1 SGHNT and CDR2 YYREEE (reference sequence). The CDR3 DNA sequence: TGTGCCAGCAGCCTGCACCAGGGAGGCACAGATACGCAGTATTTT. It specifies CASSLHQGGTDTQYF.

The chain recombines TRBV7-9 with TRBJ2-3; D is possibly TRBD1 (5 bases). Germline CDR1 and CDR2: SEHNR and FQNEAQ (reference sequence). V lost 7 bases, J lost 0 bases, and 17 bases lay in between. The CDR3 contains 16 residues. The CDR3 region is CASITTYRGSTDTQYF. In nucleotides, the CDR3 is TGTGCCAGCATCACGACGTATAGGGGTAGCACAGATACGCAGTATTTT.

As regards this clone: A junction end diverges from the germline sequence, so it may reflect a read error. The rearrangement links TRBV28 to TRBJ1-2, with a possible D match to TRBD1 (5 bases). CDR1 and CDR2 from the germline V gene are MDHEN and SYDVKM. This CDR3 region has 15 residues. The CDR3 sequence: CASFAHPPGRDGRSF. In DNA, the CDR3 is TGTGCCAGCTTCGCCCACCCACCGGGCAGGGATGGACGCAGCTTC.

The chain combines TRBV11-2 with TRBJ2-5; no clear D gene. The CDR3 covers 11 residues. Deletions cut 5 bases from V and 1 base from J, with 2 bases between. Germline V gene sequence: CDR1 SGHAT, CDR2 FQNNGV. The CDR3 coding sequence is TGTGCCAGCAGCCTCCAAGAGACCCAGTACTTC. It translates to CASSLQETQYF.

The chain employs TRBV5-1 and TRBJ2-7; TRBD1 matches 10 bases. This CDR3 is 14 amino acids long. CDR1 and CDR2 (germline): SGHRS, YFSETQ. After removal of 3 bases from V and 3 bases from J, the junction contained 3 bases not matched to a gene. The CDR3 DNA is TGCGCCAGCAGCTCCGGGACAGGGGACTACGAGCAGTACTTC. Translating it yields CASSSGTGDYEQYF.

The chain uses TRBV5-1 and TRBJ2-1, with TRBD1 as a possible D gene (6 bases). This CDR3 is built from 13 residues. Trimming removed 8 bases at V and 4 bases at J, with 13 bases between. Germline CDR1 reads SGHRS; CDR2 reads YFSETQ. CDR3 amino acids: CASSRDIYNEQFF. In DNA form, the CDR3 reads TGCGCCAGTTCCCGGGACATATACAATGAGCAGTTCTTC. The full variable domain, its missing parts supplied by reference TRBV5-1 and TRBJ2-1, is KAGVTQTPRYLIKTRGQQVTLSCSPISGHRSVSWYQQTPGQGLQFLFEYFSETQRNKGNFPGRFSGRQFSNSRSEMNVSTLELGDSALYLCASSRDIYNEQFFGPGTRLTVL.